These 30 T cell receptor beta chains came from one sample sequenced in a study of CD8 T cells in Susac syndrome (dated by TCRdb to the late 2010s). Libraries were prepared through the immunoSEQ multiplex PCR assay. RNA was extracted using the RNeasy kit, and about 0.5 to 1 microgram was reverse transcribed with random hexamers. Using fastp at Q25 and MiXCR, TCRdb reprocessed the public reads and kept productive beta chains. Every entry covers one CDR3 protein and lists the most common genes and DNA from its rows. Within this sample are about 200,000 distinct CDR3 sequences, with about 94% of them counted one time only. The top ten constitute 0.093% of the sample. Specimen: CD4+ T cells from PBMCs. The receptors originated from a human donor with multiple sclerosis.

The gene calls are TRBV5-1 and TRBJ1-5; 8 positions agree with TRBD1. Germline CDR1 is SGHRS and CDR2 is YFSETQ. The CDR3 loop spans 16 amino acids. J lost 0 bases, V lost 4 bases, and 6 bases had no gene match. CDR3 loop: CASSEGTGDSNQPQHF. Here the CDR3 DNA reads TGCGCCAGCAGCGAGGGGACAGGAGATAGCAATCAGCCCCAGCATTTT. Based on the CDR3 plus reference TRBV5-1 and TRBJ1-5, the full variable domain is KAGVTQTPRYLIKTRGQQVTLSCSPISGHRSVSWYQQTPGQGLQFLFEYFSETQRNKGNFPGRFSGRQFSNSRSEMNVSTLELGDSALYLCASSEGTGDSNQPQHFGDGTRLSIL.

V usage is TRBV3-1 and J usage is TRBJ2-7; D is undetermined. Trimming removed 2 bases from V and 6 bases from J, with 11 bases in between. This CDR3 spans 13 amino acids. In germline, CDR1 is LGHDT, CDR2 YNNKEL (reference sequence). Here the CDR3 DNA reads TGTGCCAGCAGCCAACTTAGGCAAGGCGAGCAGTACTTC. It specifies CASSQLRQGEQYF.

V gene TRBV2 combines with J gene TRBJ2-3; TRBD1 matches at 11 bases. The CDR3 length is 14 residues. The J segment lost 6 bases and the V segment lost 7 bases, leaving 6 bases of the junction unmatched. From germline, CDR1 is SNHLY and CDR2 FYNNEI. CDR3 DNA: TGTGCCAGCAACCGGGACAGGGGGGCCGATACGCAGTATTTT. It codes for CASNRDRGADTQYF.

This chain uses TRBV4-1 with TRBJ2-5; TRBD1 agrees at 8 bases. This CDR3 region has 14 residues. The V segment lost 0 bases and the J segment 7 bases; nucleotides outside the gene matches: 4. Germline values: CDR1 MGHRA, CDR2 YSYEKL. The chain's CDR3 is CASSQEDRVSTQYF. The CDR3 DNA reads as TGCGCCAGCAGCCAAGAGGACAGGGTTTCGACCCAGTACTTC.

V usage is TRBV13 and J usage is TRBJ2-3; D gene unclear. CDR1 and CDR2 (germline): PRHDT, FYEKMQ (reference sequence). Trimming took off 2 bases at V and 4 bases at J, with 7 bases between the two ends. This CDR3 spans 13 amino acids. CDR3 sequence (DNA): TGTGCCAGCAGCTTAAAGGGATCAGATACGCAGTATTTT. Its protein is CASSLKGSDTQYF. The full variable domain, in which reference TRBV13 and TRBJ2-3 provide the parts outside the CDR3, is AAGVIQSPRHLIKEKRETATLKCYPIPRHDTVYWYQQGPGQDPQFLISFYEKMQSDKGSIPDRFSAQQFSDYHSELNMSSLELGDSALYFCASSLKGSDTQYFGPGTRLTVL.

The chain recombines TRBV12-3 or TRBV12-4 with TRBJ2-1; 8 nucleotides match TRBD2. Trimming cost V 3 bases and J 5 bases; bases outside gene matches: 9. The CDR3 is 16 residues long. CDR3 DNA sequence: TGTGCCAGCAGTTTTTGGTTGCGGGGGGTTCACAATGAGCAGTTCTTC. It codes for CASSFWLRGVHNEQFF.

V and J are TRBV3-1 and TRBJ2-7; the D is unclear. Germline CDR1 and CDR2: LGHDT and YNNKEL (reference sequence). The CDR3 is 14 residues long. The V end lost 3 bases, the J end lost 3 bases, and 12 bases lay between the germline ends. In DNA, the CDR3 is TGTGCCAGCAGCCAGGGGAACAGATACTACGAGCAGTACTTC. It yields the protein CASSQGNRYYEQYF.

The CDR3 reads CASSLTGRAGEQFF. DNA of the CDR3: TGCGCCAGCAGCTTGACCGGGAGGGCGGGTGAGCAGTTCTTC. J is TRBJ2-1 and V is TRBV5-1, with 8 bases fitting TRBD2. Germline CDR1 and CDR2: SGHRS and YFSETQ. With 1 base clipped from V and 9 bases from J, the junction kept 6 bases outside the gene matches. This CDR3 comprises 14 residues.

This clonotype has just one count. The V call is TRBV29-1, the J call TRBJ2-3, with D maybe TRBD1 (5 bases). Trimming removed 1 base at V and 6 bases at J, with 11 bases between. CDR1 SQVTM and CDR2 ANQGSEA come from the germline V gene. The CDR3 consists of 13 residues. The CDR3 nucleotides read TGCAGCGTTGAAGCAGGGTTGGGGGATACGCAGTATTTT. It translates to CSVEAGLGDTQYF.

The chain combines TRBV30 with TRBJ1-4; no definite D call. Germline CDR1 is GTSNPN and CDR2 is SVGIG (reference sequence). V lost 5 bases and J lost 0, with 7 bases in between. This CDR3 has 13 residues. The CDR3 region is CAWEQSTNEKLFF. The CDR3 DNA reads TGTGCCTGGGAGCAGTCAACTAATGAAAAACTGTTTTTT.

V gene TRBV15 combines with J gene TRBJ1-2; a weak D match, TRBD1 (6 bases). Trimming shortened V by 2 bases and J by 2 bases, and 6 bases separated the two germline ends. Looked up from germline, CDR1 is LNHNV and CDR2 is YYDKDF (reference sequence). This CDR3 comprises 13 residues. CDR3 bases: TGTGCCACCAGCAGACAGGGGAACTATGGCTACACCTTC. This sequence encodes CATSRQGNYGYTF.

This clonotype came up once. The V call is TRBV29-1, the J call TRBJ1-2, with a tentative D call TRBD1 (6 bases). This CDR3 region has 15 residues. Germline V gene lookup returns CDR1 SQVTM and CDR2 ANQGSEA. Trimming stripped 0 bases from V and 5 bases from J, with 16 bases between. The CDR3 DNA is TGCAGCGTTGAAGACACAGGGAGGGGTCCTTATGGCTACACCTTC. Amino acids: CSVEDTGRGPYGYTF.

The gene calls are TRBV24-1 and TRBJ2-3; 7 bases align to TRBD2. The CDR3 runs 13 residues. V was pared by 4 bases and J by 9 bases, with 6 bases of the junction left unmatched. Germline loops: CDR1 KGHDR, CDR2 SFDVKD. The CDR3 sequence: CATSDPGLPTQYF. The CDR3 bases are TGTGCCACCAGTGACCCGGGACTACCAACGCAGTATTTT.

The chain recombines TRBV7-9 with TRBJ1-2; D is unresolved. With 2 bases removed from V and 5 bases from J, the gap between germline ends came to 6 bases. The V gene's germline CDR1 is SEHNR and CDR2 FQNEAQ (reference sequence). The CDR3 is 12 residues long. CDR3 in DNA: TGTGCCAGCAGCTTACAGAGTTATGGCTACACCTTC. Amino acids: CASSLQSYGYTF.

In its sample, this clonotype was seen once. The genes are TRBV11-2 and TRBJ2-1; D is undetermined. The CDR3 runs 16 residues. The V end was cut by 0 bases, the J end by 6 bases, with 15 bases between. In germline, CDR1 is SGHAT, CDR2 FQNNGV. CDR3 sequence: CASSLDPGPKGNEQFF. As DNA, the CDR3 is TGTGCCAGCAGCTTAGATCCGGGCCCTAAGGGCAATGAGCAGTTCTTC.

This rearrangement joins TRBV3-1 to TRBJ2-7; no clear D. The CDR3 spans 15 residues. Deletions cut 0 bases from V and 2 bases from J, with 11 bases between. CDR1 LGHDT and CDR2 YNNKEL come from the germline V gene (reference sequence). CDR3 sequence reads: CASSQEVQATYEQYF. CDR3 sequence (DNA): TGTGCCAGCAGCCAAGAAGTCCAGGCGACCTACGAGCAGTACTTC.

The chain carries TRBV3-1 and TRBJ2-7; 9 bases align to TRBD1. V dropped 1 base and J dropped 0; count of bases not matched to a gene: 1. Germline-derived CDR1 and CDR2 are LGHDT and YNNKEL (reference sequence). The CDR3 has 15 residues. DNA of the CDR3: TGTGCCAGCAGCCAAGTGACAGGGGGCTCCTACGAGCAGTACTTC. This gives the protein CASSQVTGGSYEQYF.

The genes are TRBV9 and TRBJ2-3; maybe TRBD2 (5 bases). V gave up 1 base and J gave up 2 bases, with 14 bases separating them. Germline V gene data show CDR1 as SGDLS and CDR2 as YYNGEE. The CDR3 sequence is 16 residues long. CDR3 loop: CASSVFERTDTDTQYF. CDR3 bases: TGTGCCAGCAGCGTATTCGAGCGGACTGACACAGATACGCAGTATTTT.

The gene calls are TRBV12-5 and TRBJ2-5, with TRBD2 identical over 9 bases. This CDR3 comprises 15 residues. V was clipped by 3 bases and J by 2 bases; unmatched bases: 4. The germline V gene has CDR1 LGHNT and CDR2 FRNRAP. CDR3 in DNA: TGTGCTAGTGGTTTACGGCGGGGGGGACAAGAGACCCAGTACTTC. It is translated as CASGLRRGGQETQYF.

The CDR3 nucleotides are TGTGCCAGTAGTGGGGACAGTTCCGAGACCCAGTACTTC. It is translated as CASSGDSSETQYF. This rearrangement joins TRBV19 to TRBJ2-5, with 7 bases matching TRBD1. The CDR3 is made up of 13 amino acids. The V segment lost 5 bases and the J segment 5 bases; nucleotides outside the gene matches: 5. CDR1 LNHDA and CDR2 SQIVND come from the germline V gene (reference sequence).

This chain connects TRBV11-2 to TRBJ2-1; the match to TRBD2 covers 15 bases. V lost 4 bases to trimming and J lost 7 bases; unmatched junction nucleotides: 17. CDR1 and CDR2 from the germline V gene are SGHAT and FQNNGV. The CDR3 length is 20 residues. CDR3 coding DNA: TGTGCCAGCAGCTCCGCGGGCCCCGGGACTAGCGGGGGGCCGCGGAATGAGCAGTTCTTC. As protein: CASSSAGPGTSGGPRNEQFF.

The chain combines TRBV28 with TRBJ2-7; D might be TRBD1 (5 bases). The length of the CDR3 is 13 residues. The V end was cut by 10 bases, the J end by 2 bases, with 15 bases between. Germline V gene data show CDR1 as MDHEN and CDR2 as SYDVKM. The CDR3 loop reads CATNIRAPYEQYF. The CDR3 region has the DNA TGTGCCACCAATATCAGGGCACCCTACGAGCAGTACTTC.

Here the CDR3 reads CAAHRGGKETQYF. In DNA, the CDR3 is TGTGCCGCTCACAGGGGTGGGAAGGAGACCCAGTACTTC. The chain carries TRBV30 and TRBJ2-5, with 7 bases lining up with TRBD1. The J segment lost 5 bases and the V segment lost 8 bases, leaving 11 bases of the junction unmatched. The CDR3 length is 13 residues. CDR1 and CDR2 (germline): GTSNPN, SVGIG (reference sequence). Full variable domain (missing parts from reference TRBV30 and TRBJ2-5): SQTIHQWPATLVQPVGSPLSLECTVEGTSNPNLYWYRQAAGRGLQLLFYSVGIGQISSEVPQNLSASRPQDRQFILSSKKLLLSDSGFYLCAAHRGGKETQYFGPGTRLLVL.

V usage is TRBV9 and J usage is TRBJ1-2; a possible D gene is TRBD1 (6 bases). This CDR3 spans 14 amino acids. V was trimmed by 0 bases and J by 6 bases, leaving 12 bases between them. Germline assignment: CDR1 SGDLS and CDR2 YYNGEE. In DNA, the CDR3 is TGTGCCAGCAGCGTAGCTACGGGGGCAAATGGCTACACCTTC. The encoded protein is CASSVATGANGYTF.

V and J are TRBV30 and TRBJ2-3; D ambiguous. Trimming removed 8 bases from V and 4 bases from J, with 16 bases in between. Germline V gene sequence: CDR1 GTSNPN, CDR2 SVGIG (reference sequence). The CDR3 contains 13 residues. The DNA of the CDR3 is TGTGCCCACATGGGGTATGAGGCAGATACGCAGTATTTT. Its protein is CAHMGYEADTQYF.

The chain is built from TRBV7-9 and TRBJ1-6; D is ambiguous. Trimming took 3 bases from V and 7 from J, leaving 10 bases between them. From germline, CDR1 is SEHNR and CDR2 FQNEAQ (reference sequence). This CDR3 comprises 14 residues. The CDR3 here is CASSFAGRNSPLHF. The DNA of the CDR3 is TGTGCCAGCAGCTTTGCCGGGAGGAATTCACCCCTCCACTTT. Full variable domain (missing parts from reference TRBV7-9 and TRBJ1-6): DTGVSQNPRHKITKRGQNVTFRCDPISEHNRLYWYRQTLGQGPEFLTYFQNEAQLEKSRLLSDRFSAERPKGSFSTLEIQRTEQGDSAMYLCASSFAGRNSPLHFGNGTRLTVT.

The chain couples TRBV29-1 to TRBJ1-1; D remains unclear. The CDR3 extends over 13 amino acids. V lost 3 bases to trimming and J lost 1 base, with 9 bases between them. Germline CDR1 SQVTM, CDR2 ANQGSEA. DNA of the CDR3: TGCAGCGTTGATAGGACGGCGAACACTGAAGCTTTCTTT. Translation gives CSVDRTANTEAFF.

This clonotype was seen once. The V and J genes are TRBV3-1 and TRBJ2-5, with D tentatively TRBD2 (7 bases). The CDR3 covers 16 residues. V gave up 3 bases and J gave up 3 bases, with 17 bases separating them. The germline CDR1 and CDR2 sequences are LGHDT and YNNKEL (reference sequence). CDR3 in DNA: TGTGCCAGCAGCCAGGGGGGGCGAGGCGTTAAAGAGACCCAGTACTTC. Amino acid sequence: CASSQGGRGVKETQYF.

Note on this clonotype: One end of the junction does not line up with germline, which may come from a read error. The V gene is TRBV29-1, the J gene TRBJ1-1; 8 positions agree with TRBD1. The CDR3 has 13 amino acids. CDR1 SQVTM and CDR2 ANQGSEA come from the germline V gene. The CDR3 region has the DNA TGCAGCGTTGCACAGGGGGTGGACACTGAAGTTTTCTTT. Residues: CSVAQGVDTEVFF.

This clonotype occurred once. The chain combines TRBV28 with TRBJ1-2; D gene unclear. Germline loops: CDR1 MDHEN, CDR2 SYDVKM. V dropped 5 bases and J dropped 0 bases, with 22 bases sitting between them. CDR3 length: 18 residues. The CDR3: CASSNQPGEITANYGYTF. DNA of the CDR3: TGTGCCAGCAGTAACCAACCAGGAGAAATAACAGCTAACTATGGCTACACCTTC.